This T cell receptor beta chain was sequenced in a study of blood T cell repertoires in COVID-19. As for the study in general: Samples came from the United States, Italy and Spain, spanning acute and convalescent COVID-19.

Authors' methods: Amplification with reference gene primers provided the estimates of nucleated cell counts. Repertoires were generated with immunoSEQ multiplex PCR, while TCRdb's copy carries only in-frame clones and drops some. From that table come the V and J calls and clone size; the DNA was used to work out D and trimming. The profile shows 73,000 or so clones, roughly four fifths of them singletons. Trimming removed 3 bases from V and 4 bases from J, with 9 bases in between. The germline CDR1 and CDR2 sequences are GTSNPN and SVGIG (reference sequence). This CDR3 region has 12 residues. The TCR was taken from a woman aged 60-75 years with acute or convalescent COVID-19. Sequenced sample: peripheral blood. This chain connects TRBV30 to TRBJ1-2; no firm D call. CDR3 DNA sequence: TGTGCCTGGAGAGTCGGAGGCTATGGCTACACCTTC. This encodes CAWRVGGYGYTF.